This TCR beta chain was documented in a study of blood T cell repertoires in COVID-19 (dated by TCRdb to between 2020 and 2021). About the investigation overall: The collaborator samples originated in the United States, Italy and Spain and spanned the acute and convalescent phases of COVID-19. The prospective study material was composed of cDNA or gDNA derived from T cells, B-cell-depleted T cells, or PBMCs. The dataset comprised deeply sampled blood TCRbeta repertoires from subjects exposed to, actively infected with, or recovered from COVID-19. A freely available public database, intended as a resource for researchers studying the immune response to SARS-CoV-2, is where the repertoires were released. Samples were obtained from the ongoing ImmuneRACE study (first 160 participants) and from 1,200 or so subjects provided by 6 global collaborators. Sample metadata almost always included a de-identified subject ID, COVID-19 status, age in years and sex. Where available, HLA class I and class II types were obtained from metadata supplied by the sample provider rather than from assay-based typing. Results and caveats for the whole study, not just this receptor: Clinical and demographic metadata were provided uncurated, with the amount varying by source and participant.

The immunoSEQ Assay, a bias-controlled multiplex PCR, was used to amplify TCRbeta CDR3 regions from genomic DNA. Per the authors' processing: Nucleated cell counts per sample were estimated from amplification of reference gene primers within the assay. To quantify the absolute abundance of each unique TCRbeta CDR3 rearrangement, sequence reads were collapsed and filtered. Productive Simpson clonality was computed per sample as the square root of Simpson's diversity index over productive rearrangements. Imported from immuneACCESS, the table was reduced by TCRdb to in-frame sequences with V and J called. These copies leave out some clones; in studies compared against another copy, an unresolved V gene accounts for under half, and the cause of the remainder is not known. Clonal size and the V and J genes are those of that table, whereas D and trimming came from the DNA. Within this sample are over 65,000 clones, with about 90% of them counted one time only. The top ten clones comprise around 1.1% of the sample.

Concerning this clone itself: Its cognate antigen has yet to be identified. No base qualities exist here, and no much larger clone lies one base off it.

Whole blood was collected in K2EDTA tubes by collaborating institutions according to the institutions' own protocols. For TCRbeta analysis, collaborators shipped samples as frozen whole blood, isolated PBMCs, or DNA extracted from either of those sample types. The sample was peripheral blood. The receptor was derived from a human donor in a cohort sampled during active COVID-19.

The bases are TGTGCCAGTAGTCCGGGGGTGGCCGCCCGGACCCAGTACTTC. It translates as CASSPGVAARTQYF. The chain joins TRBV19 to TRBJ2-5; TRBD2 is a weak D gene call, 6 bases matching. The germline V gene (reference sequence) provides CDR1 LNHDA and CDR2 SQIVND. Relative to germline, V is 5 bases shorter and J is 7 bases shorter, with 17 bases between their ends. CDR3 length: 14 amino acids, cysteine to phenylalanine. CDR3 DNA only is kept here, 42 bases in frame from base 1.